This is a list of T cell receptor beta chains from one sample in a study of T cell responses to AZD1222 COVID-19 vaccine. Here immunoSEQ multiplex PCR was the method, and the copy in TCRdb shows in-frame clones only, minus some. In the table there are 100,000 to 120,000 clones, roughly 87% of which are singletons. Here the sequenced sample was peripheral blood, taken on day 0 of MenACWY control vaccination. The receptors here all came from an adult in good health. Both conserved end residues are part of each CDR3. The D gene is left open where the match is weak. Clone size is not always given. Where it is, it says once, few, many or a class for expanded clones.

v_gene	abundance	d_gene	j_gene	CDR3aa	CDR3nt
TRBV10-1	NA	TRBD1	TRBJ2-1	CASSEPGQSNEQFF	TGCGCCAGCAGTGAACCGGGACAGAGTAATGAGCAGTTCTTC
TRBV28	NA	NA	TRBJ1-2	CASSLSQPDYGYTF	TGTGCCAGCAGTTTATCGCAGCCAGACTATGGCTACACCTTC
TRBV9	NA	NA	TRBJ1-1	CASSQVNTEAFF	TGTGCCAGCAGTCAGGTGAACACTGAAGCTTTCTTT
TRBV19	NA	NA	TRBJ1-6	CASRFGPGPDSPLHF	TGTGCCAGTAGATTCGGGCCTGGTCCGGATTCACCCCTCCACTTT
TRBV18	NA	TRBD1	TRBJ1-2	CASSQPGQGMEGYTF	TGTGCCAGCTCACAGCCGGGACAGGGGATGGAGGGCTACACCTTC
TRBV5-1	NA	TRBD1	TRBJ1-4	CASSIGTGSEKLFF	TGCGCCAGCAGCATCGGGACAGGGAGTGAAAAACTGTTTTTT
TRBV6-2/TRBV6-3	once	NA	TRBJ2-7	CASSPGKAEQYF	TGTGCCAGCAGTCCCGGGAAGGCCGAGCAGTACTTC
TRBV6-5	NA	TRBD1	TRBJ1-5	CASRSGTANQPQHF	TGTGCCAGCCGTTCCGGGACAGCAAATCAGCCCCAGCATTTT
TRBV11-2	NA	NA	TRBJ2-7	CASSLAGQGSYEQYF	TGTGCCAGCAGCTTAGCGGGGCAGGGCTCCTACGAGCAGTACTTC
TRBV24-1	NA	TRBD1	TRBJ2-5	CATSDLGTEQETQYF	TGTGCCACCAGTGATTTGGGGACAGAACAAGAGACCCAGTACTTC
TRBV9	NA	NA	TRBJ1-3	CASSVEGVGNTIYF	TGTGCCAGCAGCGTAGAGGGAGTAGGAAACACCATATATTTT
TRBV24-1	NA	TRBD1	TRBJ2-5	CASDRGPGETQYF	TGTGCCAGCGACAGGGGGCCGGGGGAGACCCAGTACTTC
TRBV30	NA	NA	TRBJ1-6	CAWSLLSASSPLHF	TGTGCCTGGAGTCTCTTGTCGGCTAGCTCACCCCTCCACTTT
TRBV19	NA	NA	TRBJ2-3	CASTTEQTQYF	TGTGCCAGTACCACCGAACAGACGCAGTATTTT
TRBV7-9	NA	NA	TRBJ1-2	CASSQTDF	TGTGCCAGCAGCCAAACCGACTTC
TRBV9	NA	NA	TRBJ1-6	CASSIQGNSPLHF	TGTGCCAGCAGCATTCAGGGTAATTCACCCCTCCACTTT
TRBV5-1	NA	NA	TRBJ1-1	CASSWGSGRNTEAFF	TGCGCCAGCAGCTGGGGTTCGGGGCGCAACACTGAAGCTTTCTTT
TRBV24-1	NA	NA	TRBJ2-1	CATGVGGEQFF	TGTGCCACAGGGGTCGGGGGTGAGCAGTTCTTC
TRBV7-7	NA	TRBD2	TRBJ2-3	CASSLEPGLAGGTDTQYF	TGTGCTAGCAGCTTAGAGCCGGGACTAGCGGGGGGCACAGATACGCAGTATTTT
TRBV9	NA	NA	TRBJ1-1	CASSVQGRMNTEAFF	TGTGCCAGCAGCGTACAGGGTCGGATGAACACTGAAGCTTTCTTT
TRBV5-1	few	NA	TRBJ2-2	CASSLGNTGELFF	TGCGCCAGCAGCTTGGGGAACACCGGGGAGCTGTTTTTT
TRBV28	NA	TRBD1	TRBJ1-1	CASSLPGQGNTEAFF	TGTGCCAGCAGTTTGCCGGGACAGGGTAACACTGAAGCTTTCTTT
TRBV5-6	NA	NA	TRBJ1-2	CASSSDIDYGYTF	TGTGCCAGCAGCTCCGACATCGACTATGGCTACACCTTC
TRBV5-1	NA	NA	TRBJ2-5	CASGPTGSRLETQYF	TGCGCCAGCGGACCCACGGGTAGTAGACTCGAGACCCAGTACTTC
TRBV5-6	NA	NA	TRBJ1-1	CASSLGGDTEAFF	TGTGCCAGCAGCTTGGGGGGAGACACTGAAGCTTTCTTT
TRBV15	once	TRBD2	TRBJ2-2	CATRLAGGLAGELFF	TGTGCCACCAGACTTGCGGGGGGGCTGGCCGGGGAGCTGTTTTTT
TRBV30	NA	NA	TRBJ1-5	CAWKGLNQPQHF	TGTGCCTGGAAGGGCCTTAATCAGCCCCAGCATTTT
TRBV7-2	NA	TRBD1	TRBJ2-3	CASSLAQGTDTQYF	TGTGCCAGCAGCTTAGCACAGGGGACAGATACGCAGTATTTT
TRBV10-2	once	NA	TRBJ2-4	CASSESSLQGNIQYF	TGCGCCAGCAGTGAGTCTAGTCTTCAGGGAAACATTCAGTACTTC
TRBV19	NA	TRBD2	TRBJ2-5	CASSIGSGGAGETQYF	TGTGCCAGTAGTATAGGTAGCGGGGGGGCCGGAGAGACCCAGTACTTC
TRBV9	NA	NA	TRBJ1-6	CASSLGTDYSPLHF	TGTGCCAGCAGCCTCGGGACTGATTATTCACCCCTCCACTTT
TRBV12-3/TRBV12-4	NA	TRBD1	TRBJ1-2	CASRYNRGGYTF	TGTGCCAGCAGGTACAACAGGGGAGGCTACACCTTC
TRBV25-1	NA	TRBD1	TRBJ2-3	CASSDLTRQGAATDTQYF	TGTGCCAGCAGTGACCTCACCCGACAGGGTGCCGCCACAGATACGCAGTATTTT
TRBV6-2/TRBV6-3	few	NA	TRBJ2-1	CASSRPGGNEQFF	TGTGCCAGCAGTCGACCAGGTGGCAATGAGCAGTTCTTC
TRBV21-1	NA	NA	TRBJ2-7	CASRNTAYF	TGTGCCAGCCGAAACACGGCGTACTTC
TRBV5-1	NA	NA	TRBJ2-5	CASSLVAWTQYF	TGCGCCAGCAGCTTGGTAGCCTGGACCCAGTACTTC
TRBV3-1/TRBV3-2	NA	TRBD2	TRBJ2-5	CASSPLAGVYQETQYF	TGTGCCAGCAGCCCCCTAGCGGGGGTGTACCAAGAGACCCAGTACTTC
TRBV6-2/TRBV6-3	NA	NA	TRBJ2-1	CASSLVGGSYNEQFF	TGTGCCAGCAGTTTAGTGGGGGGCTCCTACAATGAGCAGTTCTTC
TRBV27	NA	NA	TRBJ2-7	CASRLRQLGYEQYF	TGTGCCAGCAGGTTAAGGCAGCTCGGTTACGAGCAGTACTTC
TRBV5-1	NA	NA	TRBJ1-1	CASSYGESTEAFF	TGCGCCAGCAGCTACGGAGAATCCACTGAAGCTTTCTTT
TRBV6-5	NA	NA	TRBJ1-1	CASSYSRAGDTEAFF	TGTGCCAGCAGTTACTCTCGGGCGGGGGACACTGAAGCTTTCTTT
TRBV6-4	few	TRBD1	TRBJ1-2	CASSAGSDRGGGYTF	TGTGCCAGCAGTGCCGGGTCGGACAGGGGTGGTGGCTACACCTTC
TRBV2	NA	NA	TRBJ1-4	CASSGVDGNEKLFF	TGTGCCAGCAGTGGGGTTGACGGTAATGAAAAACTGTTTTTT
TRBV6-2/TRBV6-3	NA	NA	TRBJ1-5	CASSHTSGTEKQPQHF	TGTGCCAGCAGCCACACGTCCGGGACGGAGAAACAGCCCCAGCATTTT
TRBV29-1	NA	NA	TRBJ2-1	CSVGRRLGEQFF	TGCAGCGTTGGCAGACGGTTGGGTGAGCAGTTCTTC
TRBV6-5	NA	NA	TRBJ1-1	CASFGHVTEAFF	TGTGCCAGCTTTGGACACGTCACTGAAGCTTTCTTT
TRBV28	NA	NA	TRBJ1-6	CASSSGTPHGNSPLHF	TGTGCCAGCAGTTCCGGGACACCTCACGGCAATTCACCCCTCCACTTT
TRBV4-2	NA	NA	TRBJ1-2	CASSQDLGINYGYTF	TGTGCCAGCAGCCAAGATCTCGGGATTAACTATGGCTACACCTTC
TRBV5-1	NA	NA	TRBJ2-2	CASSGRGATGELFF	TGCGCCAGCTCGGGTCGGGGGGCCACCGGGGAGCTGTTTTTT
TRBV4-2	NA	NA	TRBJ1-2	CASSQRLTGVPGDLNYGYTF	TGTGCCAGCAGCCAAAGGCTAACCGGGGTACCGGGGGACTTAAACTATGGCTACACCTTC
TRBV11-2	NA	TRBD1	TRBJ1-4	CASSSGTGATNEKLFF	TGTGCCAGCAGCTCCGGGACAGGGGCAACTAATGAAAAACTGTTTTTT
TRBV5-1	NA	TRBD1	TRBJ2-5	CASSRGGGETQYF	TGCGCCAGCAGCCGAGGGGGCGGGGAGACCCAGTACTTC
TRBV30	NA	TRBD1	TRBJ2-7	CAWNGQGPYEQYF	TGTGCCTGGAACGGACAGGGCCCCTACGAGCAGTACTTC
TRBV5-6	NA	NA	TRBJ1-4	CASSSIQGTNEKLFF	TGTGCCAGCAGCTCAATACAGGGAACTAATGAAAAACTGTTTTTT
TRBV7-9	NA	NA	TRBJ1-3	CASREGNTIYF	TGTGCCAGCAGAGAAGGAAACACCATATATTTT
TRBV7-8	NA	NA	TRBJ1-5	CASSLVQVGQPQHF	TGTGCCAGCAGCTTAGTCCAGGTCGGGCAGCCCCAGCATTTT
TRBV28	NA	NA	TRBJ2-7	CASSPGPGLNF	TGTGCCAGCAGCCCGGGGCCAGGGCTCAACTTC